This passage covers 20 T cell receptor beta chains from one sample sequenced in a study of cytomegalovirus exposure and HLA in healthy donors. PCR employed 60 Vbeta and 13 Jbeta primers. The method was immunoSEQ multiplex PCR; TCRdb's version includes in-frame clones alone and lacks a portion of them. The sample has approximately 110,000 clones, about 70% seen once. Material for sequencing was PBMCs. These receptors all stem from a woman under 40 in good health and CMV-seronegative.

J is TRBJ1-2 and V is TRBV30, with D perhaps TRBD1 (6 bases). CDR3 length: 13 amino acids. Germline V gives CDR1 GTSNPN, CDR2 SVGIG (reference sequence). V shed 4 bases and J shed 4 bases, with 13 bases lying between them. The chain's CDR3 is CAWIKQGLYGYTF. Written as DNA, the CDR3 is TGTGCCTGGATTAAACAGGGCCTCTATGGCTACACCTTC.

V is TRBV7-9 and J is TRBJ1-1; possibly TRBD1 for D (5 bases). The CDR3 covers 17 residues. The V and J ends lost 1 base and 3 bases respectively, with 18 bases between them. Germline CDR1 is SEHNR and CDR2 is FQNEAQ (reference sequence). The CDR3 DNA sequence: TGTGCCAGCAGCTTAGTCGGGATCCGGGGGTGGCACACTGAAGCTTTCTTT. Its translation: CASSLVGIRGWHTEAFF.

This chain connects TRBV5-1 to TRBJ2-6; 8 nucleotides align to TRBD1. Germline CDR1 reads SGHRS; CDR2 reads YFSETQ. V shed 0 bases and J 4 bases; nucleotides not matched to a gene: 6. The CDR3 has 17 amino acids. The CDR3 here is CASSLGWGQAGANVLTF. As DNA, the CDR3 is TGCGCCAGCAGCTTGGGTTGGGGACAGGCGGGGGCCAACGTCCTGACTTTC.

This sequence joins TRBV6-5 and TRBJ2-2; the match to TRBD1 covers 9 bases. CDR3 length equals 14 residues. J lost 5 bases, V lost 8 bases, and 6 bases had no gene match. Germline V gives CDR1 MNHEY, CDR2 SVGAGI. CDR3: CASYRQGGTGELFF. CDR3 nucleotide sequence: TGTGCCAGCTACCGACAGGGGGGAACCGGGGAGCTGTTTTTT.

V gene TRBV6-6 combines with J gene TRBJ1-1, with D perhaps matching TRBD1 (5 bases). The V end lost 4 bases, the J end lost 5 bases, and 11 bases lay between the germline ends. Germline V CDR1 and CDR2: MNHNY, SVGAGI (reference sequence). The CDR3 sequence is 13 residues long. CDR3 sequence reads: CASSWAGGTEAFF. The CDR3 DNA reads TGTGCCAGCAGTTGGGCCGGGGGAACTGAAGCTTTCTTT.

There are a few counts of this clone. This rearrangement joins TRBV7-2 to TRBJ1-5; D unclear. CDR1 and CDR2 from the germline V gene are SGHTA and FQGNSA. Between the trimmed V and J ends, which lost 2 bases and 0 bases, there was a span of 8 bases. There are 15 residues in the CDR3. The CDR3 DNA reads TGTGCCAGCAGCTTAATATCCAGTAGCAATCAGCCCCAGCATTTT. It encodes CASSLISSSNQPQHF. Full variable domain (remainder filled in from reference TRBV7-2 and TRBJ1-5): GAGVSQSPSNKVTEKGKDVELRCDPISGHTALYWYRQSLGQGLEFLIYFQGNSAPDKSGLPSDRFSAERTGGSVSTLTIQRTQQEDSAVYLCASSLISSSNQPQHFGDGTRLSIL.

This rearrangement joins TRBV29-1 to TRBJ2-2; 11 nucleotides match TRBD1. CDR1 and CDR2 from the germline V gene are SQVTM and ANQGSEA. This CDR3 has 15 amino acids. Unmatched junction bases numbered 2, after V lost 3 bases and J lost 2 bases. The CDR3 reads CSVDGQGANTGELFF. The CDR3 DNA follows: TGCAGCGTTGACGGACAGGGGGCTAACACCGGGGAGCTGTTTTTT.

This chain joins TRBV7-9 and TRBJ1-5; no definite D call. V lost 8 bases and J 0 bases, leaving 20 bases between the germline ends. The CDR3 is made up of 17 amino acids. Germline V lookup: CDR1 SEHNR, CDR2 FQNEAQ (reference sequence). The CDR3 loop is CASELRRAGYSNQPQHF. The DNA of the CDR3 is TGTGCCAGCGAGCTTAGGAGGGCAGGTTATAGCAATCAGCCCCAGCATTTT.

This clone was counted a few times. The chain uses TRBV6-5 and TRBJ1-1; weak D call: TRBD1 (6 bases). V shed 7 bases and J shed 5 bases, with 20 bases lying between them. The CDR3 length is 15 residues. Per germline, CDR1 MNHEY and CDR2 SVGAGI. The CDR3 sequence is CASNGQTRGHTEAFF. CDR3 DNA: TGTGCCAGCAACGGACAAACCAGGGGCCATACTGAAGCTTTCTTT.

The J gene is TRBJ1-1, the V gene TRBV13; 9 bases agree with TRBD1. The V segment lost 4 bases and the J segment 3 bases; nucleotides outside the gene matches: 6. The CDR3 extends over 15 amino acids. CDR1 is PRHDT and CDR2 is FYEKMQ in the germline V gene (reference sequence). The CDR3 sequence: CASSWATGGYTEAFF. Here the CDR3 DNA reads TGTGCCAGCAGCTGGGCGACAGGGGGATACACTGAAGCTTTCTTT.

As concerns this clone: The junction and the germline gene differ at one end; a read error may be behind it. The V and J genes are TRBV10-3 and TRBJ2-1; 14 bases are shared with TRBD2. Germline V gene sequence: CDR1 ENHRY, CDR2 SYGVKD. This CDR3 contains 14 residues. This CDR3 is CAISGTSGGLEQFF. The CDR3 bases are TGTGCCATCAGCGGGACTAGCGGGGGCCTGGAGCAATTCTTC.

The chain combines TRBV7-2 with TRBJ1-5, with D perhaps matching TRBD1 (6 bases). The CDR3 length is 15 residues. The germline V gene encodes CDR1 SGHTA and CDR2 FQGNSA. Trimming removed 1 base from V and 0 bases from J, with 7 bases in between. The CDR3 nucleotides are TGTGCCAGCAGCTTAGGCAGGGGTAGCAATCAGCCCCAGCATTTT. This gives the protein CASSLGRGSNQPQHF. The full variable domain, with the rest looked up from reference TRBV7-2 and TRBJ1-5, is GAGVSQSPSNKVTEKGKDVELRCDPISGHTALYWYRQSLGQGLEFLIYFQGNSAPDKSGLPSDRFSAERTGGSVSTLTIQRTQQEDSAVYLCASSLGRGSNQPQHFGDGTRLSIL.

This clone came up once. The rearrangement links TRBV15 to TRBJ1-2; 7 positions agree with TRBD1. The CDR3 runs 15 residues. Germline V CDR1 and CDR2: LNHNV, YYDKDF (reference sequence). Trimming took 1 base from V and 5 from J; bases not matched to a gene: 7. Here the CDR3 DNA reads TGTGCCACCAGCAGAGGCGAGACAGGGTATTATGGCTACACCTTC. Translation: CATSRGETGYYGYTF.

V gene TRBV6-4 combines with J gene TRBJ1-1; 7 positions match TRBD1. With 4 bases clipped from V and 4 bases from J, the junction kept 6 bases outside the gene matches. The germline V gene has CDR1 MRHNA and CDR2 SNTAGT. The CDR3 extends over 14 amino acids. CDR3 loop: CASSAGQEGTEAFF. In DNA form, the CDR3 reads TGTGCCAGCAGTGCCGGACAGGAGGGCACTGAAGCTTTCTTT.

The chain uses TRBV4-3 and TRBJ2-5, with 9 bases that match TRBD2. The germline V gene encodes CDR1 LGHNA and CDR2 YSLEER. The J segment lost 5 bases and the V segment lost 2 bases, leaving 18 bases of the junction unmatched. There are 19 residues in the CDR3. CDR3 sequence (DNA): TGCGCCAGCAGCCAAAGTTTTAGCGGGGGTTTTGGGTATTTGGAGACCCAGTACTTC. Translated, it gives CASSQSFSGGFGYLETQYF.

This clone has just a few counts. The V call is TRBV7-9, the J call TRBJ2-1, with D perhaps matching TRBD2 (6 bases). CDR1 and CDR2 from the germline V gene are SEHNR and FQNEAQ (reference sequence). The CDR3 is 16 residues long. With 3 bases removed from V and 5 bases from J, the gap between germline ends came to 17 bases. CDR3 coding DNA: TGTGCCAGCAGCTTGCGAGAGACTAGACTGAACAATGAGCAGTTCTTC. The encoded protein is CASSLRETRLNNEQFF.

This chain uses TRBV28 with TRBJ2-5, with 9 bases fitting TRBD2. Germline values: CDR1 MDHEN, CDR2 SYDVKM. V gave up 4 bases and J gave up 4 bases; unmatched junction bases: 7. The CDR3 runs 15 residues. The CDR3 is CASSSGGSGRETQYF. Here the CDR3 DNA reads TGTGCCAGCAGTTCCGGAGGTAGCGGGAGAGAGACCCAGTACTTC.

This clone has only a few counts. CDR3 region: CASHRRRNTEAFF. Here the CDR3 DNA reads TGTGCCAGCCACAGGCGGAGGAACACTGAAGCTTTCTTT. The rearrangement joins TRBV6-5 to TRBJ1-1, with D perhaps matching TRBD1 (5 bases). The CDR3 is made up of 13 amino acids. Deletions cut 8 bases from V and 1 base from J, with 11 bases between. From germline, CDR1 is MNHEY and CDR2 SVGAGI.

To note about this clone: No conserved phenylalanine or tryptophan is present at the end of the CDR3, so a read error is the likely explanation. No DNA is shown, since the ends of the CDR3 on it are uncertain; the CDR3 is the one TCRdb lists. The CDR3 here is CSVEDPLVESTYQI. The chain links TRBV29-1 to TRBJ1-2. CDR1 is SQVTM and CDR2 is ANQGSEA in the germline V gene. From its first to its last residue, the CDR3 has 14 amino acids.

The V and J genes are TRBV6-5 and TRBJ1-2, with 7 positions matching TRBD1. Germline V gene lookup returns CDR1 MNHEY and CDR2 SVGAGI. The CDR3 is 14 amino acids. V lost 2 bases, J lost 8 bases, and 8 bases stayed unmatched. The CDR3 region has the DNA TGTGCCAGCAGTTACGGAGGGACAGTGAGAGGCTACACCTTC. Its translation: CASSYGGTVRGYTF.